One sample yielded the 16 T cell receptor beta chains listed below, sequenced in a study of blood T cell repertoires in COVID-19. The method was immunoSEQ multiplex PCR; TCRdb's version includes in-frame clones alone and lacks a portion of them. The repertoire has some 220,000 clones, roughly four fifths of them found once; the top ten carry approximately 3%. What was sequenced was peripheral blood. The receptors were gathered from a woman aged 30 to 39 who had recovered from COVID-19.

About this clone itself: An end of the junction differs from the germline gene, which may be a read error. The J gene is TRBJ2-2, the V gene TRBV3-1 (or the pseudogene TRBV3-2); D is ambiguous. Germline lookup yields CDR1 LGHDT and CDR2 YNNKEL (reference sequence). The length of the CDR3 is 14 residues. In DNA, the CDR3 is TGTGCCAACAGCCAAGAGCGTGCGACCGGGGAGCTGTTTTTT. Translated: CANSQERATGELFF.

The V and J genes are TRBV2 and TRBJ1-5; D is ambiguous. This CDR3 has 13 residues. Looked up from germline, CDR1 is SNHLY and CDR2 is FYNNEI. The germline V and J ends were trimmed by 7 bases and 7 bases, with 14 bases remaining between them. CDR3 coding DNA: TGTGCCAGCAATAACGCCGTGAGCCAGCCCCAGCATTTT. Amino acids: CASNNAVSQPQHF.

The chain has TRBV5-1 and TRBJ2-1; 9 bases are a match to TRBD2. CDR3 size: 14 residues. The V gene end was trimmed by 0 bases and the J gene end by 9 bases; junction bases not matched to a gene: 4. Looked up from germline, CDR1 is SGHRS and CDR2 is YFSETQ. CDR3 DNA: TGCGCCAGCAGCTTGGGCGGGAGGGCCGGTGAGCAGTTCTTC. Amino acid sequence: CASSLGGRAGEQFF.

V usage is TRBV19 and J usage is TRBJ1-5; 12 bases align to TRBD1. V shed 10 bases and J 3 bases; nucleotides not matched to a gene: 10. The CDR3 loop spans 16 amino acids. The germline gives CDR1 LNHDA, CDR2 SQIVND (reference sequence). The DNA for the CDR3 is TGTGCCACCCGGGACAGGGGGCTATATAACAATCAGCCCCAGCATTTT. It yields the protein CATRDRGLYNNQPQHF.

The chain carries TRBV15 and TRBJ2-2; 9 bases map to TRBD2. With V trimmed by 1 base and J by 3 bases, 3 bases remained unmatched. The V gene's germline CDR1 is LNHNV and CDR2 YYDKDF (reference sequence). This CDR3 spans 16 amino acids. Here the CDR3 reads CATSRVSGRYTGELFF. CDR3 nucleotide sequence: TGTGCCACCAGCAGAGTTAGCGGGAGATACACCGGGGAGCTGTTTTTT.

This CDR3 is CASSPDSLLRAFF. The CDR3 DNA reads TGTGCCAGCAGTCCCGACAGCCTGTTGAGGGCTTTCTTT. The chain combines TRBV6-5 with TRBJ1-1; TRBD1 might be the D (5 bases). The CDR3 totals 13 residues. Germline-derived CDR1 and CDR2 are MNHEY and SVGAGI. V was clipped by 5 bases and J by 11 bases, with 18 bases between them.

The CDR3 loop is CASSSGEQPQHF. The CDR3 coding sequence is TGTGCCAGCAGTTCAGGTGAACAGCCCCAGCATTTT. V usage is TRBV28 and J usage is TRBJ1-5, with no clear D. The CDR3 extends over 12 amino acids. The V gene's germline CDR1 is MDHEN and CDR2 SYDVKM. V lost 4 bases to trimming and J lost 7 bases, with 8 bases between them. Drawing the rest from reference TRBV28 and TRBJ1-5, the complete variable domain is DVKVTQSSRYLVKRTGEKVFLECVQDMDHENMFWYRQDPGLGLRLIYFSYDVKMKEKGDIPEGYSVSREKKERFSLILESASTNQTSMYLCASSSGEQPQHFGDGTRLSIL.

The genes are TRBV5-1 and TRBJ2-3; possibly TRBD2 for D (6 bases). The V end lost 0 bases, the J end lost 2 bases, and 10 bases lay between the germline ends. The CDR3 runs 15 residues. Per germline, CDR1 SGHRS and CDR2 YFSETQ. In nucleotides, the CDR3 is TGCGCCAGCAGCTTGGCGGGAGAGACCACAGATACGCAGTATTTT. Protein: CASSLAGETTDTQYF.

There are a few counts of this clone. V and J are TRBV7-9 and TRBJ2-7; TRBD2 is a possible D gene (5 bases). The CDR3 spans 13 residues. CDR1 is SEHNR and CDR2 is FQNEAQ in the germline V gene (reference sequence). V lost 5 bases and J 1 base, leaving 9 bases between the germline ends. CDR3 sequence (DNA): TGTGCCAGCAGCCCCCTAGCATCCTACGAGCAGTACTTC. Amino acids: CASSPLASYEQYF.

V is TRBV12-3 or TRBV12-4 and J is TRBJ2-5; the D gene is possibly TRBD1 (7 bases). The CDR3 loop spans 13 amino acids. The V end lost 5 bases, the J end lost 5 bases, and 12 bases lay between the germline ends. The CDR3 protein is CASSQQGRETQYF. DNA of the CDR3: TGTGCCAGCAGTCAACAGGGGAGGGAGACCCAGTACTTC.

This chain joins TRBV7-9 and TRBJ1-5, with a weak D call TRBD1 (5 bases). Germline CDR1 is SEHNR and CDR2 is FQNEAQ (reference sequence). CDR3 length: 13 residues. Trimming removed 11 bases at V and 0 bases at J, with 11 bases between. The CDR3 loop is CAVQGYSNQPQHF. DNA of the CDR3: TGTGCCGTTCAGGGTTATAGCAATCAGCCCCAGCATTTT.

The chain carries TRBV18 and TRBJ1-4; the D gene is possibly TRBD1 (5 bases). Germline V gene lookup returns CDR1 KGHSH and CDR2 LQKENI. The CDR3 has 12 amino acids. The V gene lost 9 bases and the J gene lost 8 bases, with 13 bases spanning the gap. Written as DNA, the CDR3 is TGTGCCAGGGACATCGTCGGGGAAAAACTGTTTTTT. Protein: CARDIVGEKLFF.

In this sample, this clone turned up once. The chain couples TRBV28 to TRBJ1-2, with 8 positions matching TRBD1. The CDR3 loop spans 16 amino acids. Per the germline V gene, CDR1 is MDHEN and CDR2 is SYDVKM. With 1 base clipped from V and 4 bases from J, the junction kept 8 bases outside the gene matches. The CDR3 sequence is CASSLFGAGGGYGYTF. CDR3 in DNA: TGTGCCAGCAGTTTATTTGGGGCAGGGGGCGGCTATGGCTACACCTTC.

In its sample, this clone was seen a few times. The J gene is TRBJ1-2, the V gene TRBV6-1; 9 nucleotides align to TRBD1. In germline, CDR1 is MNHNS, CDR2 SASEGT. Unmatched junction bases numbered 10, after V lost 3 bases and J lost 5 bases. CDR3 length: 16 amino acids. CDR3 loop: CASSEVWGQGAYGYTF. The CDR3 DNA follows: TGTGCCAGCAGTGAGGTCTGGGGACAGGGCGCTTATGGCTACACCTTC.

This clone was seen only a few times. CDR3 protein: CASSVGQGGEKLFF. The DNA of the CDR3 is TGTGCCAGCAGCGTGGGACAGGGAGGTGAAAAACTGTTTTTT. The rearrangement links TRBV7-9 to TRBJ1-4, with TRBD1 matching 9 bases. The CDR3 contains 14 residues. The trim removed 5 bases at V and 7 bases at J, leaving 5 bases unmatched. The germline gives CDR1 SEHNR, CDR2 FQNEAQ (reference sequence).

The rearrangement links TRBV6-4 to TRBJ2-2, with D unresolved. CDR3 length: 14 residues. V shed 10 bases and J shed 0 bases, with 12 bases lying between them. Per germline, CDR1 MRHNA and CDR2 SNTAGT. CDR3 region: CATRLASNTGELFF. The CDR3 bases are TGTGCCACCAGACTTGCCTCGAACACCGGGGAGCTGTTTTTT.